These 8 T cell receptor beta chains originate from one sample sequenced in a study of blood T cells in healthy people across ages. Using a J-beta primer mix together with a sample-barcoded 5' primer, a second PCR was run for about 7 to 12 cycles. TCRdb re-derived calls from the 5' RACE reads in MiXCR, one entry per CDR3 protein. Altogether 750,000 to 950,000 distinct CDR3 sequences are present, about 29% being singletons, with the ten largest covering roughly a tenth. This same sample was also taken into another study, of T cells of mothers and their children.

What was sequenced was blood. The receptor source for this set is a woman aged 40 to 50 in good health.

The genes are TRBV11-2 and TRBJ2-5; D ambiguous. Germline CDR1 SGHAT, CDR2 FQNNGV. The CDR3 extends over 13 amino acids. The V gene lost 2 bases and the J gene lost 5 bases, with 9 bases spanning the gap. The CDR3 reads CASSLLGLETQYF. In DNA form, the CDR3 reads TGTGCCAGCAGCTTACTGGGGTTGGAGACCCAGTACTTC.

Notes on this clonotype: A much bigger clone sits one base away, suggesting this may be a read error. This chain connects TRBV7-3 to TRBJ2-1; 8 bases agree with TRBD1. The germline gives CDR1 SGHTA, CDR2 FQGTGA. This CDR3 has 14 amino acids. The CDR3 DNA reads TGTACCAGCAGCCCCGTCGCAGGGGGCGATGAGCAGTTCTTC. This encodes CTSSPVAGGDEQFF.

This clonotype has a count of ten or more. The genes are TRBV12-3 or TRBV12-4 and TRBJ2-5; 7 positions match TRBD2. Unmatched junction bases numbered 4, after V lost 2 bases and J lost 1 base. This CDR3 region has 15 residues. The CDR3 DNA is TGTGCCAGCAGTTTATACGGGGGGATCCAAGAGACCCAGTACTTC. Residues: CASSLYGGIQETQYF.

This chain uses TRBV7-6 with TRBJ1-1, with D possibly matching TRBD1 (6 bases). The CDR3 spans 16 residues. The V gene lost 5 bases and the J gene lost 2 bases, with 18 bases spanning the gap. Germline V gives CDR1 SGHVS, CDR2 FNYEAQ. CDR3 nucleotide sequence: TGTGCCAGCAGCCAAGAGAAGGGGGTGGGCAACACTGAAGCTTTCTTT. It specifies CASSQEKGVGNTEAFF.

This clonotype showed up many times. The CDR3 loop is CASSSTVVPGEQYF. The CDR3 DNA is TGTGCCAGCAGTTCCACGGTCGTCCCCGGAGAGCAGTACTTC. The rearrangement uses TRBV12-3 or TRBV12-4 and TRBJ2-7; the D is unclear. CDR3 length: 14 residues. Trimming shortened V by 4 bases and J by 7 bases, and 17 bases separated the two germline ends.

This clonotype has at least ten counts. V is TRBV25-1 and J is TRBJ2-7; TRBD2 might be the D (6 bases). Germline V CDR1 and CDR2: MGHDK, SYGVNS. The CDR3 loop spans 13 amino acids. V was pared by 5 bases and J by 3 bases, with 11 bases between. The CDR3 DNA reads as TGTGCCAGCAGTTTCCAGGGAGGCTACGAGCAGTACTTC. Translating gives CASSFQGGYEQYF.

This clonotype was detected many times. The chain joins TRBV12-3 or TRBV12-4 to TRBJ2-5; D not certain. The V and J ends lost 6 bases and 4 bases respectively, with 12 bases between them. This CDR3 has 13 residues. CDR3 nucleotides: TGTGCCAGCAGAGCTAACTTGGGAGAGACCCAGTACTTC. It codes for CASRANLGETQYF.

This clonotype was counted between two and nine times. This chain uses TRBV7-9 with TRBJ2-6; 8 bases match TRBD1. Unmatched junction bases numbered 12, after V lost 5 bases and J lost 0 bases. Germline loops: CDR1 SEHNR, CDR2 FQNEAQ (reference sequence). The CDR3 loop spans 19 amino acids. The CDR3 reads CASSPRTGQGSSGANVLTF. The DNA of the CDR3 is TGTGCCAGCAGCCCTCGCACCGGACAGGGAAGCTCTGGGGCCAACGTCCTGACTTTC.